The 15 T cell receptor beta chains presented below share a single source sample, sequenced in a study of preoperative IRX-2 immunotherapy in early breast cancer. Measured with immunoSEQ multiplex PCR; TCRdb has only the in-frame clones, and not every one. This sample carries over 20,000 clones, about 81% of them seen once, and the ten largest clones take approximately 1.5%. Sample treatment: preoperative locoregional IRX-2 cytokine immunotherapy. The source was lymph node tissue, collected after IRX-2 immunotherapy. These receptor sequences come from a human donor with breast cancer.

V usage is TRBV10-2 and J usage is TRBJ2-3; D gene uncertain. In germline, CDR1 is WSHSY, CDR2 SAAADI. CDR3 size: 13 residues. V was cut by 8 bases and J by 3 bases, with 12 bases left in between. This CDR3 is CASGLLPTDTQYF. The CDR3 nucleotides read TGCGCCAGCGGGTTGCTTCCGACAGATACGCAGTATTTT.

The rearrangement uses TRBV5-1 and TRBJ2-5; D possibly matches TRBD1 or TRBD2 (5 bases each). Germline CDR1 and CDR2: SGHRS and YFSETQ. Deletions cut 3 bases from V and 4 bases from J, with 16 bases between. The CDR3 sequence is 15 residues long. CDR3 region: CASSYGAAATETQYF. The DNA for the CDR3 is TGCGCCAGCAGCTACGGGGCCGCAGCTACAGAGACCCAGTACTTC.

V usage is TRBV5-1 and J usage is TRBJ1-1, with D uncertain. Germline loops: CDR1 SGHRS, CDR2 YFSETQ. The germline V and J ends were trimmed by 0 bases and 2 bases, with 8 bases remaining between them. The CDR3 spans 14 residues. The CDR3 DNA sequence: TGCGCCAGCAGCTTGGTCCCTAGCAACACTGAAGCTTTCTTT. It is translated as CASSLVPSNTEAFF. The variable domain in full, with the rest retrieved from reference TRBV5-1 and TRBJ1-1, is KAGVTQTPRYLIKTRGQQVTLSCSPISGHRSVSWYQQTPGQGLQFLFEYFSETQRNKGNFPGRFSGRQFSNSRSEMNVSTLELGDSALYLCASSLVPSNTEAFFGQGTRLTVV.

The rearrangement uses TRBV18 and TRBJ2-3; 8 nucleotides line up with TRBD2. V lost 2 bases and J lost 1; bases outside the gene matches: 11. The CDR3 contains 18 residues. CDR1 and CDR2 (germline): KGHSH, LQKENI. For the CDR3, the DNA is TGTGCCAGCTCACCAAAGGCGGGGGGAGCCGTCGGCACAGATACGCAGTATTTT. It translates to CASSPKAGGAVGTDTQYF.

V is TRBV19 and J is TRBJ2-5; D possibly corresponds to TRBD1 (6 bases). V gave up 5 bases and J gave up 5 bases, with 15 bases separating them. Per the germline V gene, CDR1 is LNHDA and CDR2 is SQIVND (reference sequence). The CDR3 is 14 amino acids. The CDR3 DNA is TGTGCCAGTAGTGCCCAGGGGAGTTGGGAGACCCAGTACTTC. As protein: CASSAQGSWETQYF.

The CDR3 protein is CASSYSVRTGGSGMEQFF. The CDR3 DNA is TGTGCCAGCAGTTACTCGGTGAGAACAGGGGGTTCAGGCATGGAGCAGTTCTTC. The J gene is TRBJ2-1, the V gene TRBV6-8; 8 positions match TRBD1. Germline V gives CDR1 MNHGY, CDR2 SAAAGT. The CDR3 runs to 18 residues. With V trimmed by 0 bases and J by 10 bases, 17 bases remained unmatched.

This clone has only one observation. Compared with germline, one end of the junction differs, possibly owing to a read error. The chain joins TRBV19 to TRBJ1-1; no clear D gene. Germline-derived CDR1 and CDR2 are LNHDA and SQIVND (reference sequence). The CDR3 totals 16 residues. The DNA of the CDR3 is TGTGCCAGTAGCATAGGCCGAGGTGTGAAAAACACTGAAGCTTTCTTT. This codes for CASSIGRGVKNTEAFF.

This sequence joins TRBV6-8 and TRBJ1-3, with D possibly being TRBD1 (5 bases). Germline CDR1 is MNHGY and CDR2 is SAAAGT. The CDR3 extends over 13 amino acids. V shed 6 bases and J shed 4 bases, with 10 bases lying between them. CDR3 nucleotide sequence: TGTGCCAGCAGAGGACATATAGGAAACACCATATATTTT. As protein: CASRGHIGNTIYF.

The chain couples TRBV8-2 to TRBJ1-6; TRBD1 is the table's D call, not checked against the DNA. TRBV8-2 is described as a pseudogene. The CDR3 spans 17 residues. The CDR3 loop reads CASRLERDRGRRSPLHF. The CDR3, as DNA: TGTGCCAGCAGGCTTGAACGGGACAGGGGGCGTAGGTCACCCCTCCACTTT.

The gene calls are TRBV11-3 and TRBJ2-7, with 10 bases that match TRBD2. CDR3 length: 16 residues. In germline, CDR1 is SGHNT, CDR2 YENEEA. The junction had 7 bases not matched to a gene; V was cut back by 1 base and J by 4 bases. CDR3 DNA: TGTGCCAGCAGCTTAGGCTCTAGCGGGGGCCTATACGAGCAGTACTTC. This gives the protein CASSLGSSGGLYEQYF.

About this clone: Germline is not matched at one junction end, which may reflect a read error. The chain employs TRBV10-2 and TRBJ1-2; no clear D gene. Germline-derived CDR1 and CDR2 are WSHSY and SAAADI. This CDR3 has 13 residues. CDR3 nucleotide sequence: TGCGCCATCAGTGAGATAAGCAGATATGGCTACACCTTC. Its translation is CAISEISRYGYTF.

The chain has TRBV5-1 and TRBJ1-2; TRBD1 is a possible D gene (5 bases). The V end was cut by 7 bases, the J end by 5 bases, with 18 bases between. There are 14 residues in the CDR3. The germline gives CDR1 SGHRS, CDR2 YFSETQ. The CDR3 loop reads CASASGMGFYGYTF. The CDR3 bases are TGCGCCAGCGCATCAGGGATGGGTTTTTATGGCTACACCTTC. The full variable domain, completed using reference TRBV5-1 and TRBJ1-2, is KAGVTQTPRYLIKTRGQQVTLSCSPISGHRSVSWYQQTPGQGLQFLFEYFSETQRNKGNFPGRFSGRQFSNSRSEMNVSTLELGDSALYLCASASGMGFYGYTFGSGTRLTVV.

The chain couples TRBV18 to TRBJ2-5, with TRBD1 matching over 10 bases. From germline, CDR1 is KGHSH and CDR2 LQKENI. The CDR3 runs 16 residues. Trimming removed 1 base from V and 4 bases from J; junction bases left unmatched: 6. The chain's CDR3 is CASSPQTGGYGETQYF. CDR3 coding DNA: TGTGCCAGCTCACCACAGACAGGGGGCTATGGAGAGACCCAGTACTTC.

V is TRBV30 and J is TRBJ1-4, with D possibly matching TRBD1 (5 bases). V gave up 4 bases and J gave up 8 bases, with 17 bases separating them. CDR3 size: 14 residues. Looked up from germline, CDR1 is GTSNPN and CDR2 is SVGIG (reference sequence). DNA of the CDR3: TGTGCCTGGACCGGACTGGAGTGGGACGAAAAACTGTTTTTT. This gives the protein CAWTGLEWDEKLFF.

This chain joins TRBV25-1 and TRBJ1-6, with TRBD1 matching 7 bases. This CDR3 is 15 amino acids long. V trimming: 3 bases; J trimming: 7 bases; junction bases outside the gene matches: 6. Germline V gene lookup returns CDR1 MGHDK and CDR2 SYGVNS. The DNA of the CDR3 is TGTGCCAGCAGTGAGGGAGGGGGCTCAAATTCACCCCTCCACTTT. As protein: CASSEGGGSNSPLHF.